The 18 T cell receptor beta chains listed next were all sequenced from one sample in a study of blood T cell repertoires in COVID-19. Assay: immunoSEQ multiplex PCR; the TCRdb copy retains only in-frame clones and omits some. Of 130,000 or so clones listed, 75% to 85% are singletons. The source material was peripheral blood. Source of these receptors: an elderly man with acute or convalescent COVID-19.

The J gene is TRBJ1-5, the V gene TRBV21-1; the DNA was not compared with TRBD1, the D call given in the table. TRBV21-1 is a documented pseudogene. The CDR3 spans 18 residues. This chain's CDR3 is CASSKRSRTGRGNQPQHF. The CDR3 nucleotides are TGTGCCAGCAGCAAGAGATCCCGGACAGGGCGAGGCAATCAGCCCCAGCATTTT.

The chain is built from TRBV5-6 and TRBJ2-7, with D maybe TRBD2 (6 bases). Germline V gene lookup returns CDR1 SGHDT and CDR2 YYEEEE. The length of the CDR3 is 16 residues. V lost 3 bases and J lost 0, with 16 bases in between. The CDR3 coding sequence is TGTGCCAGCAGCTCCTTGGGGAGCGGGCCCTCCTACGAGCAGTACTTC. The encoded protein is CASSSLGSGPSYEQYF.

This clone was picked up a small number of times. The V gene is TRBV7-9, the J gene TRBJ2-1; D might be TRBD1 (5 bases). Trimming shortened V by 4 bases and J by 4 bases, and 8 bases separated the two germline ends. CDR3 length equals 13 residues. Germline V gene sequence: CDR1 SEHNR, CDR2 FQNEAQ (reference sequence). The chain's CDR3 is CASSWGSYNEQFF. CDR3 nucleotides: TGTGCCAGCAGCTGGGGCTCGTACAATGAGCAGTTCTTC.

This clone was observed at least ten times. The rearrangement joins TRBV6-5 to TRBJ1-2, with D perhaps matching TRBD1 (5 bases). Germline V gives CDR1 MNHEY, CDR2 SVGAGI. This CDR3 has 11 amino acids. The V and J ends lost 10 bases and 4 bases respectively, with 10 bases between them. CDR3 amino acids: CATQGSYGYTF. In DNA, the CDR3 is TGTGCCACGCAGGGTTCCTATGGCTACACCTTC.

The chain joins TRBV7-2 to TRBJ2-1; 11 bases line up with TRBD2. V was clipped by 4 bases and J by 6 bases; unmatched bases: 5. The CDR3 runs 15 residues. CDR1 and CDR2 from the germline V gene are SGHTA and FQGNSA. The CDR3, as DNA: TGTGCCAGCAGCTCCTTAGCGGGGGGGATCAATGAGCAGTTCTTC. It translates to CASSSLAGGINEQFF. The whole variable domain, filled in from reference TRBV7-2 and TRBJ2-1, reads GAGVSQSPSNKVTEKGKDVELRCDPISGHTALYWYRQSLGQGLEFLIYFQGNSAPDKSGLPSDRFSAERTGGSVSTLTIQRTQQEDSAVYLCASSSLAGGINEQFFGPGTRLTVL.

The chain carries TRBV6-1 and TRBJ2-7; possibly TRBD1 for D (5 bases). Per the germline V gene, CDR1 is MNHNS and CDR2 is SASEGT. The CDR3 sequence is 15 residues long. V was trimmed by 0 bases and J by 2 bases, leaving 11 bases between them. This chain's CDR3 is CASSEAGVTAYEQYF. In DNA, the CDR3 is TGTGCCAGCAGTGAAGCAGGGGTTACCGCCTACGAGCAGTACTTC.

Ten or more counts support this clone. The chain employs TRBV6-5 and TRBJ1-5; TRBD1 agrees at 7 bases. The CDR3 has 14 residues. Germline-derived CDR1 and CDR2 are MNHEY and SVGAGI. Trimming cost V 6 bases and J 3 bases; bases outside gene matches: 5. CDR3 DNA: TGTGCCAGCAGACACAGGGGTGACAATCAGCCCCAGCATTTT. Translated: CASRHRGDNQPQHF.

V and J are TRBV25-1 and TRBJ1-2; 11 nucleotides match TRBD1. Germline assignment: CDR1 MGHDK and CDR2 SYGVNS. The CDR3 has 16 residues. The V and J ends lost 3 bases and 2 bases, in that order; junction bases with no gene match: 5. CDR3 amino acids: CASSETGTGGNYGYTF. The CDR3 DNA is TGTGCCAGCAGTGAGACCGGGACAGGGGGAAACTATGGCTACACCTTC.

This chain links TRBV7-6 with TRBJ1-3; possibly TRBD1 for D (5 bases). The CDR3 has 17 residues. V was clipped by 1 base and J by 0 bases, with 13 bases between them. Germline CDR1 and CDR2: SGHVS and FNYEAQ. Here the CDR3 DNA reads TGTGCCAGCAGCTTAGAGGCGGGGGGGATCTCTGGAAACACCATATATTTT. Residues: CASSLEAGGISGNTIYF.

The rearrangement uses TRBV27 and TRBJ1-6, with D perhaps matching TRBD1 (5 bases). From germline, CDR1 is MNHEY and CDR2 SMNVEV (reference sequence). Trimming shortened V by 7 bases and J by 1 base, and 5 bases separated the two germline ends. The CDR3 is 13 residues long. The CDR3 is CASKGSYNSPLHF. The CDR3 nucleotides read TGTGCCAGCAAGGGGTCCTATAATTCACCCCTCCACTTT.

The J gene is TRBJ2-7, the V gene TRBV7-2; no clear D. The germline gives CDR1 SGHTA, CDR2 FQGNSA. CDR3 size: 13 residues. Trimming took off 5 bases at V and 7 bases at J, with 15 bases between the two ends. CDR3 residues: CASSTYDQVEQYF. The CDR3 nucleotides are TGTGCCAGCAGCACATATGACCAGGTGGAGCAGTACTTC.

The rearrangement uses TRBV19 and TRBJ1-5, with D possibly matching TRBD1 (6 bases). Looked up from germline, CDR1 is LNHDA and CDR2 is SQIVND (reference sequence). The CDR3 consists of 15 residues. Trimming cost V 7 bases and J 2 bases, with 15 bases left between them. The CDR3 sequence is CASNGRGGRNQPQHF. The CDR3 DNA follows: TGTGCCAGTAATGGGAGAGGGGGTCGCAATCAGCCCCAGCATTTT.

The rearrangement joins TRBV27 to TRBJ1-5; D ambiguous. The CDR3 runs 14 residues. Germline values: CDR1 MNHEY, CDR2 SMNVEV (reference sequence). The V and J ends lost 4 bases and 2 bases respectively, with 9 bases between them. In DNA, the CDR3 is TGTGCCAGCAGTTCCAGTACCCGCAATCAGCCCCAGCATTTT. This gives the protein CASSSSTRNQPQHF.

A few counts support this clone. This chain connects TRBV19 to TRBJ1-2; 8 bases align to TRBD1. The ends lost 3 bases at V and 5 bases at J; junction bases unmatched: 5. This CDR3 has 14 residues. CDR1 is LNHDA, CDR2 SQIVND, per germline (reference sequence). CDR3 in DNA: TGTGCCAGTAGTATCACACAGGGGGGATATGGCTACACCTTC. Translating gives CASSITQGGYGYTF.

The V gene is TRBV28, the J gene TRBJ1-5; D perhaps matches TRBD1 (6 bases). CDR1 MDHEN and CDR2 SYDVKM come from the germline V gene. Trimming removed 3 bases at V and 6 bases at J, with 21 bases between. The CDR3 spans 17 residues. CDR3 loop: CASSLKGNRDPGQPQHF. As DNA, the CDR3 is TGTGCCAGCAGTTTGAAGGGGAACAGGGATCCCGGTCAGCCCCAGCATTTT.

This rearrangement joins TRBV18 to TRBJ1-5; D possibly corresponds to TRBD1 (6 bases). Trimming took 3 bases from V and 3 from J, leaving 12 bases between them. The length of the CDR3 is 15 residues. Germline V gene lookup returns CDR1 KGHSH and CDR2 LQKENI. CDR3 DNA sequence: TGTGCCAGCTCACCGAGACAGGATATCAATCAGCCCCAGCATTTT. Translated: CASSPRQDINQPQHF.

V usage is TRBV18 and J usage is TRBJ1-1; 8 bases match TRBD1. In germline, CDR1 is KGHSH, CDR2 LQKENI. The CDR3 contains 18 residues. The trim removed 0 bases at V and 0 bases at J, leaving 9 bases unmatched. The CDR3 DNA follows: TGTGCCAGCTCACCACCGAACAGGGGGTTGAAAATGAACACTGAAGCTTTCTTT. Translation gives CASSPPNRGLKMNTEAFF. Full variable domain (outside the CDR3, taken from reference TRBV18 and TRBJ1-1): NAGVMQNPRHLVRRRGQEARLRCSPMKGHSHVYWYRQLPEEGLKFMVYLQKENIIDESGMPKERFSAEFPKEGPSILRIQQVVRGDSAAYFCASSPPNRGLKMNTEAFFGQGTRLTVV.

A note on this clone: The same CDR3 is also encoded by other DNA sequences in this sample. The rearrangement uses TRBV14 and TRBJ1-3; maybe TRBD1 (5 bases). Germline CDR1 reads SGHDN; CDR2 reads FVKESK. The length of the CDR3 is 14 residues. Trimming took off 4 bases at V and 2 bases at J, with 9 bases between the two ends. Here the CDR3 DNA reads TGTGCCAGCAGCCCCCTGGGGCCTGGAAACACCATATATTTT. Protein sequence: CASSPLGPGNTIYF.